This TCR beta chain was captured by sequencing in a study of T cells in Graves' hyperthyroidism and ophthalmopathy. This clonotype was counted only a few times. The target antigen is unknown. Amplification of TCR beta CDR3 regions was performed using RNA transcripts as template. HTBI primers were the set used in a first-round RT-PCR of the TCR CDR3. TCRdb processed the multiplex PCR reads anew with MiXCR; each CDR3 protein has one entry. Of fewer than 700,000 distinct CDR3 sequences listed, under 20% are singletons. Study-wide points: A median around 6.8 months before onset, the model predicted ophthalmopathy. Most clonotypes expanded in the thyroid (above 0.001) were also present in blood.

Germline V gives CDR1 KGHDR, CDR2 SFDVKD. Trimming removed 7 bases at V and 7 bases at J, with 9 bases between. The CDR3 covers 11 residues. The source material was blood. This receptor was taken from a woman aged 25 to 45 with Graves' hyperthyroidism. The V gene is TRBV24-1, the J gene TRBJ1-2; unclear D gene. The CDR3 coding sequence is TGTGCCACCAGGGGGATAGGTGGCTACACCTTC. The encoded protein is CATRGIGGYTF.